The rows below give T cell receptor beta chains drawn from one sample of a study of cytomegalovirus exposure and HLA in healthy donors. TCRdb's copy holds only in-frame clones and misses some; the assay was immunoSEQ multiplex PCR. The table lists about 160,000 clones, around four fifths of them singletons. The source material was PBMCs. The receptors were gathered from a man between 18 and 29 years old in good health and CMV-seronegative. CDR3s include the opening cysteine and the closing phenylalanine or tryptophan. Fields, in order: D gene, clone size, V gene, J gene, CDR3 protein, CDR3 DNA. D genes are given only for firm matches. For some rows the clone size is stated as once, few or many, or as a class when expanded; others skip it.

>NA|NA|TRBV7-3|TRBJ1-1
CASSLTRVGANTEAFF
TGTGCCAGCAGCTTAACCAGGGTCGGCGCGAACACTGAAGCTTTCTTT
>TRBD1|NA|TRBV28|TRBJ1-4
CASSPYRDRQWEKLFF
TGTGCCAGCAGTCCATATCGGGACAGACAATGGGAAAAACTGTTTTTT
>NA|few|TRBV25-1|TRBJ1-1
CASRGTHRGAEAFF
TGTGCCAGCAGGGGGACACACCGGGGCGCTGAAGCTTTCTTT
>NA|NA|TRBV29-1|TRBJ1-2
CSVEGEDGFYGYTF
TGCAGCGTTGAAGGGGAGGACGGATTCTATGGCTACACCTTC
>TRBD1|once|TRBV2|TRBJ1-6
CASSTGTANSPLHF
TGTGCCAGCAGTACCGGGACAGCTAATTCACCCCTCCACTTT
>NA|NA|TRBV5-1|TRBJ2-7
CASSLQGTRNEQYF
TGCGCCAGCAGCTTGCAGGGGACGAGAAACGAGCAGTACTTC
>NA|NA|TRBV2|TRBJ2-1
CASRSQGNEQFF
TGTGCCAGCAGATCACAGGGAAATGAGCAGTTCTTC
>TRBD2|few|TRBV7-9|TRBJ2-1
CASSSRLGLAGYNEQFF
TGTGCCAGCAGCTCCCGATTGGGACTAGCAGGCTACAATGAGCAGTTCTTC
>NA|few|TRBV28|TRBJ2-3
CASTLGSGTTDTQYF
TGTGCCAGCACTCTGGGCTCCGGAACCACAGATACGCAGTATTTT
>TRBD2|NA|TRBV6-5|TRBJ2-7
CASRAVSGSSYEQYF
TGTGCCAGCAGGGCAGTTAGCGGGAGTTCGTACGAGCAGTACTTC
>TRBD1|NA|TRBV5-4|TRBJ2-5
CASSSVDRGGETQYF
TGTGCCAGCAGCTCAGTAGACAGGGGTGGAGAGACCCAGTACTTC
>TRBD2|NA|TRBV5-1|TRBJ2-3
CASSAGADTQYF
TGCGCCAGCAGCGCGGGGGCAGATACGCAGTATTTT
>NA|NA|TRBV27|TRBJ2-2
CASRTVDSGELFF
TGTGCCAGCAGGACCGTGGACTCCGGGGAGCTGTTTTTT
>NA|NA|TRBV28|TRBJ1-4
CASTPGVVLKEKLFF
TGTGCCAGCACCCCAGGGGTGGTCCTTAAAGAAAAACTGTTTTTT